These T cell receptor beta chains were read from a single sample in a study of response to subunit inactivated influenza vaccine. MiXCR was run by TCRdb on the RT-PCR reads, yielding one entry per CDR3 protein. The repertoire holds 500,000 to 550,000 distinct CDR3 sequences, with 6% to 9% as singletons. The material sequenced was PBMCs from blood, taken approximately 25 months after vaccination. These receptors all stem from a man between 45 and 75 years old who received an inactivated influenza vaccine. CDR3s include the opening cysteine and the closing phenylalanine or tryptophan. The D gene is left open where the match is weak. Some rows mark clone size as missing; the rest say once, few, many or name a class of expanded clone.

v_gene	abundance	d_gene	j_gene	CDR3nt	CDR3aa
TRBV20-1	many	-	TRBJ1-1	TGCAGTGCTAGGGACACCCTGAACACTGAAGCTTTCTTT	CSARDTLNTEAFF
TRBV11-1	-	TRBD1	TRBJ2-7	TGTGCCAGCACCTCTACAGGGGTTGAAAACGAGCAGTACTTC	CASTSTGVENEQYF
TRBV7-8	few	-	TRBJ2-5	TGTGCCAGCAGCCTCCTTAGGGGTTTCCAAGAGACCCAGTACTTC	CASSLLRGFQETQYF
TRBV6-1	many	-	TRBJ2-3	TGTGCCAGCAGTGAAGTAGAGGGAGGCACGCAGTATTTT	CASSEVEGGTQYF
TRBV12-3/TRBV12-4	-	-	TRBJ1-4	TGTGCCAGCAGTAAACAGGTGACGCTCGAAAAACTGTTTTTT	CASSKQVTLEKLFF
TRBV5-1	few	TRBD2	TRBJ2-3	TGCGCCAGCAGCTTGACGACCGGGACTAGCGGGTTCACAGATACGCAGTATTTT	CASSLTTGTSGFTDTQYF
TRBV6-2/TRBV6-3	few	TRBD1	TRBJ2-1	TGTGCCAGCAGTTTTATCCGCGGACAGGGCTACAATGAGCAGTTCTTC	CASSFIRGQGYNEQFF
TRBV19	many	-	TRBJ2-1	TGTGCCAGTATGGGGACGGATACCTACAATGAGCAGTTCTTC	CASMGTDTYNEQFF
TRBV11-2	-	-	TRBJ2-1	TGTGCCAGCAGCTTAGAGGATAGCGGTTCCTACAATGAGCAGTTCTTC	CASSLEDSGSYNEQFF
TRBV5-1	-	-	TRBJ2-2	TGCGCCACCTACCCCAGTCCGGGCACCGGGGAGCTGTTTTTT	CATYPSPGTGELFF
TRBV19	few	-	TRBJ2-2	TGTGCCAGTAGTATCCTAGCACCCACCGGGGAGCTGTTTTTT	CASSILAPTGELFF
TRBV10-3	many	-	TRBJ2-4	TGTGCCATCAGTGGGGGGGACATTCAGTACTTC	CAISGGDIQYF
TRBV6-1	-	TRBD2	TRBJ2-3	TGTGCCAGCAGTGGGGGGGGTTTTGGGAGCACAGATACGCAGTATTTT	CASSGGGFGSTDTQYF
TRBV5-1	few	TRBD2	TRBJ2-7	TGCGCCAGCAGCCCGTGGGGGGGGACTAGCGACGAGCAGTACTTC	CASSPWGGTSDEQYF
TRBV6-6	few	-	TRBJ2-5	TGTGCCAGCAGTTACTCCGGGACCTTTACCCAGTACTTC	CASSYSGTFTQYF
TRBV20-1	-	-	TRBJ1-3	TGCAGTGCTAGACAGGCCGGAAACACCATATATTTT	CSARQAGNTIYF
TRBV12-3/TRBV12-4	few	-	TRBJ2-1	TGTGCCAGCAGTTTCGGGGCCTACAATGAGCAGTTCTTC	CASSFGAYNEQFF
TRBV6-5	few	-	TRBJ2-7	TGTGCCAGCAGGGACATTTCATACGAGCAGTACTTC	CASRDISYEQYF
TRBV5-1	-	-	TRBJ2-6	TGCGCCAGCAGCTTAATGAGTCTCTCTGGGGCCAACGTCCTGACTTTC	CASSLMSLSGANVLTF
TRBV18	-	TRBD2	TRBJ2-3	TGTGCCAGCTCACCAAAGGCTAGCGGTCCCACAGATACGCAGTATTTT	CASSPKASGPTDTQYF
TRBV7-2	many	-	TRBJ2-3	TGTGCCAGCAGCCCAGAGAGGGGTACGCAGTATTTT	CASSPERGTQYF
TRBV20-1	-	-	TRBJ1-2	TGCAGTGTGGTAGACAACTATGGCTACACCTTC	CSVVDNYGYTF
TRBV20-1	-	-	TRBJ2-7	TGCAGTGCCCGCCGGGACTTACCCTACGAGCAGTACTTC	CSARRDLPYEQYF
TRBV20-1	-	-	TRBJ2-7	TGCAGTGCTAGGGACGGCGGGGAGACTAACGAGCAGTACTTC	CSARDGGETNEQYF
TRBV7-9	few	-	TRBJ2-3	TGTGCCAGCAGCCCAGGGCTGTGGACGCAGTATTTT	CASSPGLWTQYF
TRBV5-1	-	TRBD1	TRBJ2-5	TGCGCCAGCACCCGGACAGGGGGCCCCGAAGAGACCCAGTACTTC	CASTRTGGPEETQYF
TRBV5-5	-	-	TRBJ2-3	TGTGCCAGCGGCCCCGGACTGCCCAGCACAGATACGCAGTATTTT	CASGPGLPSTDTQYF
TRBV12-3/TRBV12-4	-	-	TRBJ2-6	TGTGCCAGCACTCGGGACCTGGGGGCCAACGTCCTGACTTTC	CASTRDLGANVLTF